This entry lists 3 T cell receptor beta chains sequenced from one sample in a study of blood T cell repertoires in COVID-19. Repertoires were generated with immunoSEQ multiplex PCR, while TCRdb's copy carries only in-frame clones and drops some. Of 88,000 or so clones in the sample, 86% were seen once. Source material: peripheral blood. Receptors were obtained from a man aged 55-75 years with acute or convalescent COVID-19.

This chain uses TRBV29-1 with TRBJ2-1, with 9 bases fitting TRBD2. Germline trimming cut 2 bases from V and 7 bases from J; bases unmatched to any gene: 9. CDR3 length: 15 amino acids. Germline assignment: CDR1 SQVTM and CDR2 ANQGSEA. DNA of the CDR3: TGCAGCGTTGAAAAGGGCGGGGGGGTTCGGAATGAGCAGTTCTTC. Translated: CSVEKGGGVRNEQFF.

This clone was seen just once. The rearrangement joins TRBV3-1 (or the pseudogene TRBV3-2) to TRBJ2-1; the match to TRBD1 covers 9 bases. Germline assignment: CDR1 LGHDT and CDR2 YNNKEL (reference sequence). This CDR3 spans 15 amino acids. V was pared by 4 bases and J by 8 bases, with 9 bases of the junction left unmatched. The CDR3 DNA sequence: TGTGCCAGCAGCCCAACAGGGGGCGCGAGGGATGAGCAGTTCTTC. Residues: CASSPTGGARDEQFF.

This clone was seen once. The chain carries TRBV7-3 and TRBJ1-2; D perhaps matches TRBD1 (5 bases). CDR1 is SGHTA and CDR2 is FQGTGA in the germline V gene. V shed 5 bases and J shed 7 bases, with 23 bases lying between them. The CDR3 contains 16 residues. The CDR3 nucleotides read TGTGCCAGCAGCCCGTCTGTAAGGGGTGGCTCTGGTGGCTACACCTTC. Amino acid sequence: CASSPSVRGGSGGYTF.